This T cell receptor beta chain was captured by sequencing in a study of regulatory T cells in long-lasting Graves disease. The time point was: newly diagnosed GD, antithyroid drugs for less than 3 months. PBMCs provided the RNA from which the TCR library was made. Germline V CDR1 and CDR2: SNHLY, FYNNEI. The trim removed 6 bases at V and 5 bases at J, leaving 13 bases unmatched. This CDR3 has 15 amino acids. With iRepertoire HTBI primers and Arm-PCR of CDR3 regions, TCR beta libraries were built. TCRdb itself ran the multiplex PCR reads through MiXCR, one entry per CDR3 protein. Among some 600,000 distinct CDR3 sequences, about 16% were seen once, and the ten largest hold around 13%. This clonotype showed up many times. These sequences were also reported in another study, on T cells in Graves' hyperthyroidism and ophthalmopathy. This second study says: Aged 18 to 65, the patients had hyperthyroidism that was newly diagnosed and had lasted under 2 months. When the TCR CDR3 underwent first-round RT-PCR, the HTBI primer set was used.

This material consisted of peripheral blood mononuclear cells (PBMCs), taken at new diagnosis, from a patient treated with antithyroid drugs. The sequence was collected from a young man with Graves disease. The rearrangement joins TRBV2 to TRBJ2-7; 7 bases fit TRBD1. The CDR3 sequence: CASRASRGGLNEQYF. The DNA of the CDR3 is TGTGCCAGCAGGGCGAGCAGAGGGGGCCTAAACGAGCAGTACTTC.